The 5 T cell receptor beta chains listed next were all sequenced from one sample in a study of T-cell reconstitution after alpha-beta-depleted transplantation in children. A TCRbeta library incorporating unique molecular identifiers was prepared. TCRdb reprocessed the PCR reads via MiXCR and lists one record per CDR3 protein. Of hundreds of thousands of distinct CDR3 sequences listed, approximately 15% were seen once; the top ten hold 5%. The starting material was PBMCs, mostly from graft donor cells, obtained 360 days after TCRalphabeta/CD19-depleted stem cell transplant. All receptors come from a male patient younger than 18 who had a stem cell transplant for acute lymphoblastic leukemia, so the T cells may come from the graft donor.

The chain recombines TRBV5-1 with TRBJ2-3; no definite D call. This CDR3 comprises 13 residues. V lost 6 bases to trimming and J lost 4 bases, with 12 bases between them. From germline, CDR1 is SGHRS and CDR2 YFSETQ. CDR3 loop: CASKVPGPDTQYF. CDR3 coding DNA: TGCGCCAGCAAAGTCCCCGGGCCAGATACGCAGTATTTT.

This clonotype has a handful of counts. This chain joins TRBV20-1 and TRBJ2-4, with unresolved D. Trimming took off 5 bases at V and 6 bases at J, with 5 bases between the two ends. Germline V gene data show CDR1 as DFQATT and CDR2 as SNEGSKA (reference sequence). This CDR3 is 10 amino acids long. CDR3 sequence: CSAYRNIQYF. The CDR3 nucleotides read TGCAGTGCTTACCGAAACATTCAGTACTTC.

This clonotype has ten or more counts. This rearrangement joins TRBV6-5 to TRBJ1-4, with no clear D. The V end lost 2 bases, the J end lost 5 bases, and 9 bases lay between the germline ends. The CDR3 is 14 amino acids. The germline CDR1 and CDR2 sequences are MNHEY and SVGAGI. CDR3 sequence reads: CASSYVSPNEKLFF. The DNA of the CDR3 is TGTGCCAGCAGTTACGTCAGCCCGAATGAAAAACTGTTTTTT.

This clonotype appeared a few times. J is TRBJ2-5 and V is TRBV27, with D uncertain. Germline V gene lookup returns CDR1 MNHEY and CDR2 SMNVEV (reference sequence). The CDR3 has 15 amino acids. V was pared by 3 bases and J by 2 bases, with 13 bases between. The CDR3 here is CASSFHPPLQETQYF. The CDR3 region has the DNA TGTGCCAGCAGTTTTCATCCACCATTACAAGAGACCCAGTACTTC.

This clonotype was recorded a few times. V usage is TRBV5-1 and J usage is TRBJ2-2; D call uncertain. The germline gives CDR1 SGHRS, CDR2 YFSETQ. This CDR3 region has 16 residues. V shed 1 base and J shed 4 bases, with 14 bases lying between them. The CDR3 loop reads CASSLRTNRVTGELFF. For the CDR3, the DNA is TGCGCCAGCAGCTTGAGGACCAACCGAGTCACCGGGGAGCTGTTTTTT.